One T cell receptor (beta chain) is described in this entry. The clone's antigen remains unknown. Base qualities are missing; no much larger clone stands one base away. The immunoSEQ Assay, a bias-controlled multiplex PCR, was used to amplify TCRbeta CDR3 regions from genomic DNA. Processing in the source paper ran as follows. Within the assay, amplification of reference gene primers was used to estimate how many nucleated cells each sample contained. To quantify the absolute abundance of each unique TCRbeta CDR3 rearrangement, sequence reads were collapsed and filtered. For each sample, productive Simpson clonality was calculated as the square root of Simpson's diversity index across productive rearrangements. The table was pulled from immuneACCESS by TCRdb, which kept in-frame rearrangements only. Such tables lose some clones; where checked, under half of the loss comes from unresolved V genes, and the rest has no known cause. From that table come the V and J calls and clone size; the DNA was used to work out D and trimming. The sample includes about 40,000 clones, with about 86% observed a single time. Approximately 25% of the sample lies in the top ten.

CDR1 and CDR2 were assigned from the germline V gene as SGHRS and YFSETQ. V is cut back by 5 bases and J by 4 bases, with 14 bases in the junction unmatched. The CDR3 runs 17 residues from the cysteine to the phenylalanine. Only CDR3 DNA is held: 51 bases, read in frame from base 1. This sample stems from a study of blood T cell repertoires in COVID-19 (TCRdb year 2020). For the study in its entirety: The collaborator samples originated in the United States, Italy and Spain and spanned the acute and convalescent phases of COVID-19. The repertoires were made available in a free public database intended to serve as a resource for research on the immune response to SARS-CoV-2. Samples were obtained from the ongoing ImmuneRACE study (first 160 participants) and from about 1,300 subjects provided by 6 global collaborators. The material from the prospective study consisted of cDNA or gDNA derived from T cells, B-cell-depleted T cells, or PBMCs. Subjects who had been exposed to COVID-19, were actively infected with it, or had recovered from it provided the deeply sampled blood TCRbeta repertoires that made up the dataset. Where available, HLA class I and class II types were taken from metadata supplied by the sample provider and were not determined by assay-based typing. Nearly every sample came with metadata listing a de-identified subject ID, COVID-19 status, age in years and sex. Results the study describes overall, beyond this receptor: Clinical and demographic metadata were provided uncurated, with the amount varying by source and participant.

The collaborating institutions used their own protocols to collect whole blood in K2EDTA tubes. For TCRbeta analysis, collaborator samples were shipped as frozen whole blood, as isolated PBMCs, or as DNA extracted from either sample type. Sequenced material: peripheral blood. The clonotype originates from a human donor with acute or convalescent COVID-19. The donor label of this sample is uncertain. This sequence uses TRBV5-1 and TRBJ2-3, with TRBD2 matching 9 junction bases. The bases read TGCGCCAGCAGGGGGATTTCGATAGCGGGAGAGGCAGATACGCAGTATTTT. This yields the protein CASRGISIAGEADTQYF. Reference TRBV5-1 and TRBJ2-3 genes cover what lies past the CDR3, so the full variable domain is KAGVTQTPRYLIKTRGQQVTLSCSPISGHRSVSWYQQTPGQGLQFLFEYFSETQRNKGNFPGRFSGRQFSNSRSEMNVSTLELGDSALYLCASRGISIAGEADTQYFGPGTRLTVL.